What follows are 32 T cell receptor beta chains derived from one specimen sequenced in a study of blood T cell repertoires in COVID-19. Profiling relied on immunoSEQ multiplex PCR, and the TCRdb table lists in-frame clones only, not all of them. There are some 260,000 clones in the sample; 75% to 95% occur only once, and under 2.5% lies in the top ten. Material: PBMCs or T cells enriched from blood (not recorded which). These receptors all stem from a woman aged 18-29 years who had recovered from COVID-19.

The chain is built from TRBV19 and TRBJ1-1; 8 bases map to TRBD1. Germline-derived CDR1 and CDR2 are LNHDA and SQIVND (reference sequence). After removal of 6 bases from V and 5 bases from J, the junction contained 5 bases not matched to a gene. The CDR3 consists of 13 residues. The CDR3 loop reads CASRRTGRTEAFF. The CDR3 DNA is TGTGCCAGTAGGAGGACAGGGAGGACTGAAGCTTTCTTT.

The gene calls are TRBV11-3 and TRBJ2-7, with TRBD1 identical over 9 bases. Trimming removed 5 bases from V and 6 bases from J; junction bases left unmatched: 8. The germline V gene has CDR1 SGHNT and CDR2 YENEEA. The CDR3 runs to 14 residues. The chain's CDR3 is CASSNHRGRREQYF. CDR3 bases: TGTGCCAGCAGCAACCACAGGGGGCGTCGCGAGCAGTACTTC.

This clone was seen only once. The chain uses TRBV5-1 and TRBJ1-4; D perhaps matches TRBD1 (5 bases). Germline CDR1 reads SGHRS; CDR2 reads YFSETQ. The CDR3 covers 16 residues. V lost 4 bases to trimming and J lost 8 bases, with 21 bases between them. The CDR3 loop reads CASSRGTGSRGEKLFF. The CDR3 DNA sequence: TGCGCCAGCAGCCGGGGGACCGGGTCTCGGGGAGAAAAACTGTTTTTT.

The chain uses TRBV28 and TRBJ2-1; D ambiguous. Deletions cut 1 base from V and 9 bases from J, with 7 bases between. Looked up from germline, CDR1 is MDHEN and CDR2 is SYDVKM. The CDR3 extends over 12 amino acids. The CDR3 spells CASSLSSSEQFF. The CDR3 bases are TGTGCCAGCAGTTTATCGTCCTCTGAGCAGTTCTTC.

V is TRBV7-8 and J is TRBJ2-5, with D perhaps TRBD2 (7 bases). Germline V CDR1 and CDR2: SGHVS, FQNEAQ. This CDR3 comprises 16 residues. V was trimmed by 6 bases and J by 5 bases, leaving 22 bases between them. CDR3 loop: CASRNSMGGRWETQYF. The CDR3 nucleotides are TGTGCCAGCAGAAACAGCATGGGGGGGCGTTGGGAGACCCAGTACTTC. Variable domain in full (rest from reference TRBV7-8 and TRBJ2-5): GAGVSQSPRYKVAKRGQDVALRCDPISGHVSLFWYQQALGQGPEFLTYFQNEAQLDKSGLPSDRFFAERPEGSVSTLKIQRTQQEDSAVYLCASRNSMGGRWETQYFGPGTRLLVL.

This chain uses TRBV28 with TRBJ1-5; maybe TRBD1 (6 bases). The CDR3 sequence is 16 residues long. V lost 3 bases and J lost 2, with 14 bases in between. The germline CDR1 and CDR2 sequences are MDHEN and SYDVKM. CDR3 bases: TGTGCCAGCAGTTTTGGGTTGACAGGCGGCAATCAGCCCCAGCATTTT. Translation gives CASSFGLTGGNQPQHF.

The V call is TRBV23-1, the J call TRBJ1-2; 11 bases align to TRBD1. TRBV23-1 is given ORF status, its function remaining uncertain. CDR3 length equals 16 residues. V shed 6 bases, J shed 4 bases, and the junction held 10 bases outside the gene matches. The CDR3 nucleotides are TGCGCCAGCAGGCTTCTGGGACAGGGGGTTCCCTATGGCTACACCTTC. This gives the protein CASRLLGQGVPYGYTF.

J is TRBJ2-7 and V is TRBV27; a possible D gene is TRBD2 (6 bases). Germline V gene sequence: CDR1 MNHEY, CDR2 SMNVEV (reference sequence). The CDR3 length is 13 residues. V was cut by 4 bases and J by 4 bases, with 11 bases left in between. CDR3 amino acids: CASSYGRGYEQYF. In nucleotides, the CDR3 is TGTGCCAGCAGTTACGGGAGAGGTTACGAGCAGTACTTC.

The gene calls are TRBV11-2 and TRBJ1-2, with TRBD1 matching 8 bases. This CDR3 has 18 residues. The germline CDR1 and CDR2 sequences are SGHAT and FQNNGV. The V segment lost 4 bases and the J segment 5 bases; nucleotides outside the gene matches: 18. The CDR3 coding sequence is TGTGCCAGCAGCTCATTCACCGACCGGGACAGGAGCGTTTATGGCTACACCTTC. Its translation is CASSSFTDRDRSVYGYTF. The full variable domain, with the rest looked up from reference TRBV11-2 and TRBJ1-2, is EAGVAQSPRYKIIEKRQSVAFWCNPISGHATLYWYQQILGQGPKLLIQFQNNGVVDDSQLPKDRFSAERLKGVDSTLKIQPAKLEDSAVYLCASSSFTDRDRSVYGYTFGSGTRLTVV.

This clone was picked up a small number of times. The chain combines TRBV7-2 with TRBJ1-2; 9 bases are shared with TRBD1. The germline CDR1 and CDR2 sequences are SGHTA and FQGNSA. The J segment lost 6 bases and the V segment lost 3 bases, leaving 8 bases of the junction unmatched. The CDR3 has 15 amino acids. The CDR3 DNA follows: TGTGCCAGCAGCTTGTTTGGGACAGGGAGGGATGGCTACACCTTC. This encodes CASSLFGTGRDGYTF. Using reference TRBV7-2 and TRBJ1-2 for the parts outside the CDR3, the full variable domain is GAGVSQSPSNKVTEKGKDVELRCDPISGHTALYWYRQSLGQGLEFLIYFQGNSAPDKSGLPSDRFSAERTGGSVSTLTIQRTQQEDSAVYLCASSLFGTGRDGYTFGSGTRLTVV.

The chain links TRBV7-8 to TRBJ1-1, with unresolved D. The germline V and J ends were trimmed by 3 bases and 4 bases, with 9 bases remaining between them. In germline, CDR1 is SGHVS, CDR2 FQNEAQ. CDR3 length: 13 residues. For the CDR3, the DNA is TGTGCCAGCAGCTTGGGTGGGCGCACTGAAGCTTTCTTT. It codes for CASSLGGRTEAFF.

This chain connects TRBV20-1 to TRBJ2-1; TRBD2 might be the D (5 bases). V lost 5 bases to trimming and J lost 8 bases, with 10 bases between them. The CDR3 covers 11 residues. From germline, CDR1 is DFQATT and CDR2 SNEGSKA (reference sequence). The CDR3 reads CSASLAYEQFF. The CDR3 bases are TGCAGTGCTTCCCTAGCATATGAGCAGTTCTTC.

The rearrangement uses TRBV9 and TRBJ2-3, with D maybe TRBD2 (5 bases). This CDR3 spans 14 amino acids. Trimming removed 7 bases from V and 2 bases from J, with 14 bases in between. Germline CDR1 is SGDLS and CDR2 is YYNGEE. In nucleotides, the CDR3 is TGTGCCAGCTCCCGGGATTCGGACACAGATACGCAGTATTTT. Translating gives CASSRDSDTDTQYF.

The chain employs TRBV6-4 and TRBJ2-3; 10 nucleotides agree with TRBD2. Germline V gives CDR1 MRHNA, CDR2 SNTAGT. The trim removed 9 bases at V and 2 bases at J, leaving 5 bases unmatched. There are 14 residues in the CDR3. As DNA, the CDR3 is TGTGCCAGTGCTAGCGGGGGAAACACAGATACGCAGTATTTT. Its translation: CASASGGNTDTQYF.

The chain recombines TRBV7-2 with TRBJ1-5; D perhaps matches TRBD1 (5 bases). Trimming took 6 bases from V and 0 from J, leaving 9 bases between them. Germline V gene sequence: CDR1 SGHTA, CDR2 FQGNSA. The CDR3 is 14 residues long. CDR3 sequence reads: CASSDSYSNQPQHF. CDR3 bases: TGTGCCAGCAGTGACAGTTATAGCAATCAGCCCCAGCATTTT.

The V gene is TRBV5-1, the J gene TRBJ2-5, with 11 bases identical to TRBD2. Trimming took 2 bases from V and 5 from J; bases not matched to a gene: 5. The CDR3 consists of 15 residues. The germline V gene has CDR1 SGHRS and CDR2 YFSETQ. The CDR3 region has the DNA TGCGCCAGCAGCTTCCAACTAGCGGGAGCGGAGACCCAGTACTTC. It encodes CASSFQLAGAETQYF.

This chain joins TRBV19 and TRBJ2-7; possible D gene TRBD1, 6 bases. V lost 9 bases to trimming and J lost 4 bases, with 16 bases between them. Germline CDR1 LNHDA, CDR2 SQIVND (reference sequence). The CDR3 totals 13 residues. CDR3 bases: TGTGCCAGCTCAGAGGGCAGGGGTTACGAGCAGTACTTC. This sequence encodes CASSEGRGYEQYF. Full variable domain (remainder filled in from reference TRBV19 and TRBJ2-7): DGGITQSPKYLFRKEGQNVTLSCEQNLNHDAMYWYRQDPGQGLRLIYYSQIVNDFQKGDIAEGYSVSREKKESFPLTVTSAQKNPTAFYLCASSEGRGYEQYFGPGTRLTVT.

In its sample, this clone was seen once. This chain connects TRBV25-1 to TRBJ1-2; TRBD1 is a possible D gene (5 bases). CDR1 is MGHDK, CDR2 SYGVNS, per germline. Trimming pared 8 bases from V and 2 bases from J, leaving 21 bases between. CDR3 length equals 16 residues. The CDR3 protein is CASGSPRGEGNYGYTF. The CDR3 bases are TGTGCCAGCGGTTCCCCCCGGGGGGAAGGAAACTATGGCTACACCTTC.

This rearrangement joins TRBV2 to TRBJ2-7, with TRBD2 matching 9 bases. The germline CDR1 and CDR2 sequences are SNHLY and FYNNEI. This CDR3 comprises 18 residues. Trimming cost V 6 bases and J 2 bases; bases outside gene matches: 17. CDR3 DNA sequence: TGTGCCAGCAGATCCGGGACAGCTAGCGGGGTGGATCCCTACGAGCAGTACTTC. Amino acid sequence: CASRSGTASGVDPYEQYF.

This sequence joins TRBV27 and TRBJ2-2; a weak D match, TRBD1 (5 bases). Germline V gene data show CDR1 as MNHEY and CDR2 as SMNVEV (reference sequence). V lost 3 bases, J lost 2 bases, and 13 bases lay in between. There are 16 residues in the CDR3. This CDR3 is CASSFRSRVNTGELFF. Here the CDR3 DNA reads TGTGCCAGCAGTTTCCGAAGCAGGGTTAACACCGGGGAGCTGTTTTTT.

The table lists this clone with a count of one. CDR3 sequence (DNA): TGTGCCAGCAAGGGCAGGGGGGAAGCCGATGAGCAGTTCTTC. Its translation: CASKGRGEADEQFF. This chain connects TRBV28 to TRBJ2-1, with D possibly TRBD1 on 7 matching bases. This CDR3 has 14 amino acids. Deletions cut 7 bases from V and 8 bases from J, with 18 bases between. The germline gives CDR1 MDHEN, CDR2 SYDVKM.

The sample holds one count of this clone. The V call is TRBV7-3, the J call TRBJ2-2; 9 positions agree with TRBD1. The CDR3 has 15 residues. The V gene end was trimmed by 5 bases and the J gene end by 6 bases; junction bases not matched to a gene: 7. CDR1 and CDR2 from the germline V gene are SGHTA and FQGTGA. CDR3 sequence: CASSATGGFAGELFF. The CDR3 DNA follows: TGTGCCAGCAGCGCAACAGGGGGCTTTGCCGGGGAGCTGTTTTTT.

The chain employs TRBV5-4 and TRBJ2-1, with D possibly being TRBD1 (5 bases). Per the germline V gene, CDR1 is SGHNT and CDR2 is YYREEE (reference sequence). V lost 4 bases and J 0 bases, leaving 14 bases between the germline ends. This CDR3 comprises 16 residues. The CDR3 here is CASSVGWQGSYNEQFF. CDR3 in DNA: TGTGCCAGCAGCGTTGGTTGGCAGGGCTCCTACAATGAGCAGTTCTTC.

This clone was seen more than once but under ten times. The gene calls are TRBV19 and TRBJ1-6; D gene uncertain. The germline V gene encodes CDR1 LNHDA and CDR2 SQIVND (reference sequence). V was cut by 3 bases and J by 4 bases, with 7 bases left in between. The CDR3 contains 14 residues. In DNA form, the CDR3 reads TGTGCCAGTAGTATTGGGAGTTATAATTCACCCCTCCACTTT. As protein: CASSIGSYNSPLHF.

This clone turned up a few times. This chain connects TRBV5-6 to TRBJ2-3, with D maybe TRBD1 (6 bases). Germline lookup yields CDR1 SGHDT and CDR2 YYEEEE. This CDR3 has 18 residues. V gave up 4 bases and J gave up 1 base, with 22 bases separating them. CDR3 loop: CASSEDRSLFFGTDTQYF. DNA for the CDR3: TGTGCCAGCAGCGAGGACAGAAGTCTATTTTTTGGCACAGATACGCAGTATTTT.

The rearrangement uses TRBV10-3 and TRBJ2-1, with 12 bases fitting TRBD2. This CDR3 spans 15 amino acids. After removal of 7 bases from V and 9 bases from J, the junction contained 10 bases not matched to a gene. CDR1 and CDR2 (germline): ENHRY, SYGVKD. CDR3 sequence: CAITSGTSGLAEQFF. For the CDR3, the DNA is TGTGCCATCACTTCCGGGACTAGCGGGCTGGCTGAGCAGTTCTTC.

DNA of the CDR3: TGTGCCAGCAGCGTCTACAGGGGGCGCGTTCAAGAGACCCAGTACTTC. Protein sequence: CASSVYRGRVQETQYF. The chain links TRBV14 to TRBJ2-5; TRBD1 aligns across 9 bases. After removal of 5 bases from V and 2 bases from J, the junction contained 9 bases not matched to a gene. Germline assignment: CDR1 SGHDN and CDR2 FVKESK. This CDR3 has 16 residues. Full variable domain (missing parts from reference TRBV14 and TRBJ2-5): EAGVTQFPSHSVIEKGQTVTLRCDPISGHDNLYWYRRVMGKEIKFLLHFVKESKQDESGMPNNRFLAERTGGTYSTLKVQPAELEDSGVYFCASSVYRGRVQETQYFGPGTRLLVL.

This sequence joins TRBV7-3 and TRBJ1-5; tentatively, D is TRBD1 (5 bases). This CDR3 contains 13 residues. V was cut by 5 bases and J by 6 bases, with 11 bases left in between. Per the germline V gene, CDR1 is SGHTA and CDR2 is FQGTGA. The CDR3 loop is CASSAAGGQPQHF. The CDR3 bases are TGTGCCAGCAGCGCCGCGGGGGGTCAGCCCCAGCATTTT.

This clone was counted between two and nine times. V and J are TRBV4-3 and TRBJ1-6; tentative D call: TRBD1 (6 bases). Trimming cost V 4 bases and J 6 bases, with 16 bases left between them. This CDR3 has 16 residues. Germline lookup yields CDR1 LGHNA and CDR2 YSLEER. This CDR3 reads CASSLGQQVSNSPLHF. The CDR3 DNA reads TGCGCCAGCAGCCTCGGACAGCAAGTGTCTAATTCACCCCTCCACTTT.

The J gene is TRBJ2-1, the V gene TRBV7-6; 7 positions agree with TRBD2. J was trimmed by 0 bases and V by 1 base; bases with no gene match: 0. The CDR3 extends over 15 amino acids. Germline V gene lookup returns CDR1 SGHVS and CDR2 FNYEAQ. CDR3 residues: CASSLGGGSYNEQFF. CDR3 bases: TGTGCCAGCAGCTTAGGGGGGGGCTCCTACAATGAGCAGTTCTTC.

The chain employs TRBV18 and TRBJ1-4, with TRBD1 matching over 12 bases. CDR1 is KGHSH, CDR2 LQKENI, per germline. V shed 2 bases, J shed 5 bases, and the junction held 3 bases outside the gene matches. The CDR3 extends over 16 amino acids. This chain's CDR3 is CASSPGTGGMNEKLFF. CDR3 DNA sequence: TGTGCCAGCTCACCAGGGACAGGGGGCATGAATGAAAAACTGTTTTTT.

The rearrangement links TRBV6-5 to TRBJ1-1, with D possibly matching TRBD1 (5 bases). Per the germline V gene, CDR1 is MNHEY and CDR2 is SVGAGI. The CDR3 totals 13 residues. Trimming cost V 11 bases and J 1 base, with 14 bases left between them. The CDR3 region has the DNA TGTGCCTGCCGGGTCGGGGGGAACACTGAAGCTTTCTTT. Its translation is CACRVGGNTEAFF.